This T cell receptor beta chain was sequenced during a study of T cells after yellow fever vaccination. There are a few counts of this clonotype. Its antigen is unidentified. In making TCR cDNA, 5'RACE template switching added a universal primer site and UMIs to it. TCRdb used MiXCR to reprocess the 5' RACE reads, holding one entry per CDR3 protein. Of about 330,000 distinct CDR3 sequences listed, 8.1% are singletons. The CDR3 totals 14 residues. Trimming took 4 bases from V and 1 from J, leaving 11 bases between them. Germline V gene data show CDR1 as GTSNPN and CDR2 as SVGIG (reference sequence). Regarding the study as a whole: Repertoires obtained by FACS sorting could include abundant clonotypes that entered as contaminants from the bulk population. Secondary responses were weaker yet peaked faster, day 5 versus 15. It was a small share of clonotypes that appeared in both CD4 and CD8 compartments.

The sequences come from PBMCs, collected approximately 47 days after the first yellow fever vaccination. This rearrangement joins TRBV30 to TRBJ2-1; possibly TRBD2 for D (6 bases). This sequence originates from a young man who received the YFV17D yellow fever vaccine. CDR3 nucleotide sequence: TGTGCCTGGACTTCGGGAGTTTCCTACAATGAGCAGTTCTTC. Its protein is CAWTSGVSYNEQFF.